This T cell receptor (beta chain) was found in a study of control samples from healthy donors and cancer patients. TCRdb's table, derived via immunoSEQ multiplex PCR, lists solely in-frame clones and lacks some. The data contain approximately 100,000 clones, around nine tenths of them singletons. V shed 4 bases, J shed 7 bases, and the junction held 9 bases outside the gene matches. This CDR3 is 14 amino acids long. The germline gives CDR1 SGHNT, CDR2 YYREEE (reference sequence). Sequenced material: PBMCs. The rearrangement links TRBV5-4 to TRBJ1-1; 8 bases are a match to TRBD1. The receptor was derived from a man in his 60s with lung cancer. CDR3 protein: CASSRQDREIEAFF. CDR3 DNA sequence: TGTGCCAGCAGCCGTCAGGACAGGGAGATTGAAGCTTTCTTT.